These 30 T cell receptor beta chains originate from one sample sequenced in a study of blood T cell repertoires in COVID-19. This table comes from immunoSEQ multiplex PCR, and its TCRdb copy is limited to in-frame clones, with some not included. The sample holds over 100,000 clones, 86% seen once. Sequencing input: peripheral blood. Source of these receptors: a woman in her 70s with COVID-19, enrolled during active disease.

The DNA of the CDR3 is TGCGCCAGCAGCCCACTAATGGACAGTCTTGGGGGTGGCTACACCTTC. Protein: CASSPLMDSLGGGYTF. The chain carries TRBV5-1 and TRBJ1-2; tentatively, D is TRBD1 (6 bases). Germline V lookup: CDR1 SGHRS, CDR2 YFSETQ. Trimming removed 4 bases from V and 7 bases from J, with 23 bases in between. The CDR3 totals 16 residues.

The chain recombines TRBV6-5 with TRBJ2-6, with 9 bases aligning to TRBD1. The CDR3 totals 15 residues. Germline V gene data show CDR1 as MNHEY and CDR2 as SVGAGI. Trimming at V came to 6 bases and at J to 5 bases, leaving 5 bases not matched to a gene. The DNA of the CDR3 is TGTGCCAGCAGGGGGACAGGGAATAGGGCCAACGTCCTGACTTTC. This codes for CASRGTGNRANVLTF.

J is TRBJ2-2 and V is TRBV6-2 or TRBV6-3; 9 bases map to TRBD2. Germline V gene data show CDR1 as MNHEY and CDR2 as SVGEGT. V dropped 4 bases and J dropped 6; count of bases not matched to a gene: 6. The CDR3 is 15 residues long. In nucleotides, the CDR3 is TGTGCCAGCAGTTTGGTAGCGGGGGAAGCCGGGGAGCTGTTTTTT. It codes for CASSLVAGEAGELFF.

The chain uses TRBV4-2 and TRBJ2-1, with TRBD2 identical over 9 bases. CDR3 size: 16 residues. Germline values: CDR1 LGHNA, CDR2 YNFKEQ. The ends lost 0 bases at V and 5 bases at J; junction bases unmatched: 5. CDR3 DNA sequence: TGTGCCAGCAGCCAAGAACCCCAGCGGGGGGACAATGAGCAGTTCTTC. Translating it yields CASSQEPQRGDNEQFF.

This chain connects TRBV2 to TRBJ2-1, with TRBD2 matching over 9 bases. V lost 4 bases and J lost 7; bases outside the gene matches: 11. Germline V CDR1 and CDR2: SNHLY, FYNNEI. The CDR3 extends over 16 amino acids. In DNA form, the CDR3 reads TGTGCCAGCAGTGTGGAACTAGCGGGCCCCGCTAATGAGCAGTTCTTC. Amino acid sequence: CASSVELAGPANEQFF.

The V and J genes are TRBV18 and TRBJ1-5, with a possible D match to TRBD1 (5 bases). The ends were cut back, 2 bases at V and 6 bases at J, with 14 bases in the middle. Germline values: CDR1 KGHSH, CDR2 LQKENI. This CDR3 is 15 amino acids long. CDR3 in amino acids: CASSPSAREGQPQHF. CDR3 bases: TGTGCCAGCTCACCATCGGCCAGGGAGGGTCAGCCCCAGCATTTT.

V and J are TRBV18 and TRBJ1-4, with D maybe TRBD1 (6 bases). Trimming shortened V by 6 bases and J by 8 bases, and 16 bases separated the two germline ends. There are 14 residues in the CDR3. Germline lookup yields CDR1 KGHSH and CDR2 LQKENI. CDR3 amino acids: CASSLGQGGEKLFF. CDR3 nucleotides: TGTGCCAGCTCCCTCGGACAAGGGGGAGAAAAACTGTTTTTT.

The CDR3 DNA follows: TGTGCCACCAGTGCGGAGAGGGGGCGGGAGACCCAGTACTTC. This codes for CATSAERGRETQYF. The V and J genes are TRBV24-1 and TRBJ2-5; TRBD1 agrees at 7 bases. V was pared by 5 bases and J by 5 bases, with 7 bases of the junction left unmatched. The CDR3 totals 14 residues. The germline V gene has CDR1 KGHDR and CDR2 SFDVKD.

The V gene is TRBV15, the J gene TRBJ1-2, with D maybe TRBD1 (5 bases). V lost 0 bases and J lost 8, with 19 bases in between. Germline V gene lookup returns CDR1 LNHNV and CDR2 YYDKDF (reference sequence). The CDR3 sequence is 16 residues long. The CDR3 DNA sequence: TGTGCCACCAGCAGAGATTTTTTATGGCAGGGCAACGGCTACACCTTC. It encodes CATSRDFLWQGNGYTF.

The rearrangement uses TRBV28 and TRBJ2-5; 7 nucleotides align to TRBD2. V lost 2 bases, J lost 4 bases, and 4 bases stayed unmatched. CDR1 and CDR2 from the germline V gene are MDHEN and SYDVKM. The CDR3 runs 14 residues. CDR3 sequence reads: CASSLAGEGETQYF. CDR3 nucleotide sequence: TGTGCCAGCAGTTTAGCGGGGGAAGGAGAGACCCAGTACTTC.

The J gene is TRBJ1-6, the V gene TRBV4-1, with D unresolved. V was clipped by 11 bases and J by 10 bases, with 21 bases between them. The CDR3 loop spans 14 amino acids. CDR1 and CDR2 (germline): MGHRA, YSYEKL. The CDR3, as DNA: TGCGCCCCCCCCTTCGGGGAGACAAGCTCACCCCTCCACTTT. Translation: CAPPFGETSSPLHF.

This chain joins TRBV6-5 and TRBJ1-5, with D unclear. The CDR3 is 13 amino acids. The ends were cut back, 7 bases at V and 4 bases at J, with 11 bases in the middle. Germline lookup yields CDR1 MNHEY and CDR2 SVGAGI. The CDR3 reads CASTLGVNQPQHF. CDR3 DNA sequence: TGTGCCAGCACCCTGGGCGTGAATCAGCCCCAGCATTTT.

The chain links TRBV15 to TRBJ1-1, with D tentatively TRBD1 (5 bases). Trimming left V 2 bases short and J 5 bases short, with 12 bases between. CDR1 LNHNV and CDR2 YYDKDF come from the germline V gene (reference sequence). The CDR3 extends over 14 amino acids. In DNA, the CDR3 is TGTGCCACCAGCAGAACGAACGGACAAACTGAAGCTTTCTTT. Protein product: CATSRTNGQTEAFF.

The chain combines TRBV5-4 with TRBJ2-1, with 8 bases fitting TRBD2. Looked up from germline, CDR1 is SGHNT and CDR2 is YYREEE (reference sequence). The trim removed 4 bases at V and 0 bases at J, leaving 9 bases unmatched. The CDR3 totals 17 residues. CDR3 residues: CASSARGGTSSYNEQFF. DNA of the CDR3: TGTGCCAGCAGCGCCCGCGGTGGGACTAGCTCCTACAATGAGCAGTTCTTC.

V is TRBV18 and J is TRBJ1-5; TRBD1 matches 10 bases. The CDR3 runs to 16 residues. Germline V lookup: CDR1 KGHSH, CDR2 LQKENI. Trimming at V came to 3 bases and at J to 5 bases, leaving 7 bases not matched to a gene. Here the CDR3 DNA reads TGTGCCAGCTCACCTGCCGGGACAGGGGCCGATCAGCCCCAGCATTTT. Translated: CASSPAGTGADQPQHF. Variable domain in full (rest from reference TRBV18 and TRBJ1-5): NAGVMQNPRHLVRRRGQEARLRCSPMKGHSHVYWYRQLPEEGLKFMVYLQKENIIDESGMPKERFSAEFPKEGPSILRIQQVVRGDSAAYFCASSPAGTGADQPQHFGDGTRLSIL.

This clone has just a few counts. The genes are TRBV20-1 and TRBJ2-1, with 9 bases fitting TRBD2. This CDR3 comprises 17 residues. Unmatched junction bases numbered 18, after V lost 3 bases and J lost 9 bases. Per germline, CDR1 DFQATT and CDR2 SNEGSKA (reference sequence). The CDR3: CSASSPIGGGARVEQFF. CDR3 DNA sequence: TGCAGTGCTAGTTCTCCTATAGGCGGGGGGGCCAGGGTTGAGCAGTTCTTC.

This chain links TRBV4-1 with TRBJ1-1; no definite D call. Germline lookup yields CDR1 MGHRA and CDR2 YSYEKL. Trimming pared 4 bases from V and 7 bases from J, leaving 10 bases between. There are 12 residues in the CDR3. CDR3 sequence reads: CASSPTGVEAFF. DNA of the CDR3: TGCGCCAGCAGCCCCACCGGAGTTGAAGCTTTCTTT.

This clone was recorded a few times. The genes are TRBV19 and TRBJ1-4; D is undetermined. V was trimmed by 2 bases and J by 10 bases, leaving 11 bases between them. Germline V gives CDR1 LNHDA, CDR2 SQIVND (reference sequence). This CDR3 region has 13 residues. CDR3 DNA: TGTGCCAGTAGTATACCTGGTGAGATAAAACTGTTTTTT. Protein product: CASSIPGEIKLFF.

The table lists this clone with a count of one. V and J are TRBV2 and TRBJ1-2; 9 positions match TRBD1. CDR1 is SNHLY, CDR2 FYNNEI, per germline. V lost 7 bases, J lost 7 bases, and 10 bases stayed unmatched. The CDR3 is 14 residues long. CDR3 in DNA: TGTGCCAGCACTATTACAGGGGGCGGCTCTGGCTACACCTTC. Its translation: CASTITGGGSGYTF.

This clone was detected only once. The rearrangement links TRBV10-3 to TRBJ1-2; 9 bases match TRBD1. CDR3 size: 15 residues. Losses at the gene ends were 6 bases for V and 8 bases for J; bases not matched to a gene: 13. CDR1 and CDR2 from the germline V gene are ENHRY and SYGVKD. CDR3 nucleotides: TGTGCCATCAGGGGGCTTACAGGGGGCAACGGAGGCTACACCTTC. Its translation: CAIRGLTGGNGGYTF.

This clone was detected a few times. The chain couples TRBV29-1 to TRBJ2-1, with 7 bases matching TRBD1. This CDR3 region has 14 residues. After removal of 1 base from V and 6 bases from J, the junction contained 6 bases not matched to a gene. CDR1 and CDR2 from the germline V gene are SQVTM and ANQGSEA. CDR3 amino acids: CSVEGNTGANEQFF. CDR3 in DNA: TGCAGCGTTGAAGGCAACACAGGGGCCAATGAGCAGTTCTTC.

This chain connects TRBV29-1 to TRBJ2-7; 8 positions match TRBD1. The CDR3 extends over 15 amino acids. With V trimmed by 5 bases and J by 5 bases, 14 bases remained unmatched. Germline V lookup: CDR1 SQVTM, CDR2 ANQGSEA. This chain's CDR3 is CSVMGGDRGVDEQYF. The CDR3 nucleotides read TGCAGCGTTATGGGGGGAGACAGGGGAGTCGACGAGCAGTACTTC.

The chain uses TRBV30 and TRBJ1-6; D uncertain. V shed 3 bases and J shed 7 bases, with 10 bases lying between them. Per germline, CDR1 GTSNPN and CDR2 SVGIG (reference sequence). CDR3 size: 13 residues. CDR3 loop: CAWRPRENSPLHF. CDR3 nucleotide sequence: TGTGCCTGGAGACCCCGGGAGAATTCACCCCTCCACTTT.

The chain is built from TRBV7-2 and TRBJ1-4; weak D call: TRBD1 (6 bases). The V end lost 10 bases, the J end lost 3 bases, and 18 bases lay between the germline ends. Germline V gene sequence: CDR1 SGHTA, CDR2 FQGNSA. The CDR3 totals 15 residues. For the CDR3, the DNA is TGTGCCACCAACAGGGACGGGCCGGCTAATGAAAAACTGTTTTTT. Residues: CATNRDGPANEKLFF.

The V call is TRBV5-1, the J call TRBJ2-7, with 9 bases identical to TRBD1. The CDR3 is 13 amino acids. V dropped 4 bases and J dropped 3; count of bases not matched to a gene: 2. Germline V gives CDR1 SGHRS, CDR2 YFSETQ. The CDR3 protein is CASSPDRGYEQYF. The DNA for the CDR3 is TGCGCCAGCAGCCCGGACAGGGGCTACGAGCAGTACTTC.

The chain has TRBV5-1 and TRBJ2-3, with TRBD1 matching over 8 bases. Trimming at V came to 4 bases and at J to 3 bases, leaving 4 bases not matched to a gene. The germline V gene has CDR1 SGHRS and CDR2 YFSETQ. This CDR3 spans 14 amino acids. CDR3 nucleotide sequence: TGCGCCAGCAGCATGGACAGGGAAACAGATACGCAGTATTTT. Translation gives CASSMDRETDTQYF.

The chain carries TRBV19 and TRBJ1-6; no clear D. This CDR3 comprises 15 residues. V lost 3 bases and J lost 7, with 13 bases in between. Per the germline V gene, CDR1 is LNHDA and CDR2 is SQIVND (reference sequence). The CDR3 nucleotides read TGTGCCAGTAGTATTGAGGGATTAGAAAATTCACCCCTCCACTTT. Its protein product is CASSIEGLENSPLHF.

The chain couples TRBV19 to TRBJ1-5, with 12 bases that match TRBD1. The CDR3 spans 16 residues. The ends lost 7 bases at V and 6 bases at J; junction bases unmatched: 10. CDR1 LNHDA and CDR2 SQIVND come from the germline V gene (reference sequence). CDR3: CASNPGTGGASQPQHF. CDR3 in DNA: TGTGCCAGTAACCCCGGGACAGGGGGCGCGAGTCAGCCCCAGCATTTT. Full variable domain (remainder filled in from reference TRBV19 and TRBJ1-5): DGGITQSPKYLFRKEGQNVTLSCEQNLNHDAMYWYRQDPGQGLRLIYYSQIVNDFQKGDIAEGYSVSREKKESFPLTVTSAQKNPTAFYLCASNPGTGGASQPQHFGDGTRLSIL.

V gene TRBV19 combines with J gene TRBJ2-7, with TRBD1 matching 9 bases. The J segment lost 4 bases and the V segment lost 5 bases, leaving 9 bases of the junction unmatched. The CDR3 has 15 amino acids. Germline V gene data show CDR1 as LNHDA and CDR2 as SQIVND (reference sequence). The CDR3 region has the DNA TGTGCCAGTAGTCCACGACAGGGGGGACAGTACGAGCAGTACTTC. Translated, it gives CASSPRQGGQYEQYF.

This clone has just one count. This CDR3 is CASSRMTGSNNEQFF. CDR3 in DNA: TGTGCCAGCAGCAGGATGACAGGGTCCAACAATGAGCAGTTCTTC. The chain couples TRBV5-4 to TRBJ2-1; TRBD1 agrees at 7 bases. J was trimmed by 5 bases and V by 4 bases; bases with no gene match: 9. The length of the CDR3 is 15 residues. Germline V lookup: CDR1 SGHNT, CDR2 YYREEE (reference sequence).